This T cell receptor (beta chain) was observed in a study of blood T cell repertoires in COVID-19. Overall study context: The analysed material was cDNA or gDNA that came from T cells, B-cell-depleted T cells, or PBMCs.

Seattle patients were enrolled while actively infected and followed longitudinally. Trimming cost V 5 bases and J 5 bases, with 12 bases left between them. Germline V lookup: CDR1 SGHTA, CDR2 FQGTGA. The CDR3 covers 13 residues. TCRdb's copy holds only in-frame clones and misses some; the assay was immunoSEQ multiplex PCR. Of approximately 340,000 clones in the sample, about 87% were seen once. The sequencing input was peripheral blood. The receptor's source is a man aged 25 to 40 with COVID-19, enrolled during active disease. This chain links TRBV7-3 with TRBJ2-5; D not certain. The CDR3 DNA sequence: TGTGCCAGCAGCCAACGCGACGGGGAGACCCAGTACTTC. Protein product: CASSQRDGETQYF.